These 21 T cell receptor beta chains share one sample of origin, sequenced in a study of Ad26.COV2.S vaccination and SARS-CoV-2 variants. Stated treatment: around 19 received Ad26.COV2.S at low or high dose, single or two shots; about 5 received placebo; per-sample allocation not given. Samples analyzed were those drawn on day 63 after the first vaccine or placebo injection. Here immunoSEQ multiplex PCR was the method, and the copy in TCRdb shows in-frame clones only, minus some. The sample contains a few hundred thousand clones, about nine tenths of which appear only once. The starting material was peripheral blood, obtained in a trial of Ad26.COV2.S vaccine versus placebo. The receptors come from a person aged 18-65 years who received the Ad26.COV2.S COVID-19 vaccine or a placebo.

The V gene is TRBV6-1, the J gene TRBJ1-2; a possible D gene is TRBD1 (5 bases). V was clipped by 1 base and J by 7 bases, with 16 bases between them. CDR1 MNHNS and CDR2 SASEGT come from the germline V gene. The CDR3 consists of 15 residues. CDR3: CASSEGGTPSPGYTF. The DNA for the CDR3 is TGTGCCAGCAGTGAAGGGGGGACTCCAAGCCCTGGCTACACCTTC.

This rearrangement joins TRBV6-6 to TRBJ2-2; 8 positions agree with TRBD1. CDR1 and CDR2 from the germline V gene are MNHNY and SVGAGI (reference sequence). J lost 8 bases, V lost 1 base, and 6 bases had no gene match. The CDR3 has 15 residues. For the CDR3, the DNA is TGTGCCAGCAGTTACTACCCAGGGGGCGAAGGGGAGCTGTTTTTT. This codes for CASSYYPGGEGELFF.

CDR3 bases: TGTGCCTGGAGTGTAGGACCGGCGGGGCTACGTGGCTACACCTTC. Residues: CAWSVGPAGLRGYTF. The chain combines TRBV30 with TRBJ1-2, with D perhaps TRBD1 (5 bases). Between the trimmed V and J ends, which lost 0 bases and 7 bases, there was a span of 18 bases. CDR1 GTSNPN and CDR2 SVGIG come from the germline V gene (reference sequence). The CDR3 is made up of 15 amino acids.

This chain joins TRBV25-1 and TRBJ2-7; weak D call: TRBD1 (5 bases). This CDR3 contains 15 residues. Germline lookup yields CDR1 MGHDK and CDR2 SYGVNS. The V and J ends lost 9 bases and 2 bases respectively, with 20 bases between them. The CDR3: CASSNSVTATYEQYF. CDR3 sequence (DNA): TGTGCCAGTTCAAATTCGGTGACAGCAACCTACGAGCAGTACTTC.

The chain is built from TRBV7-9 and TRBJ1-1; the D is unclear. The V gene lost 1 base and the J gene lost 1 base, with 7 bases spanning the gap. CDR3 size: 14 residues. CDR1 is SEHNR, CDR2 FQNEAQ, per germline (reference sequence). CDR3 nucleotide sequence: TGTGCCAGCAGCTTAGAACGGACGAACACTGAAGCTTTCTTT. Amino acids: CASSLERTNTEAFF.

The V call is TRBV6-5, the J call TRBJ1-3; D gene unclear. Germline V lookup: CDR1 MNHEY, CDR2 SVGAGI. With 1 base removed from V and 0 bases from J, the gap between germline ends came to 7 bases. The length of the CDR3 is 15 residues. DNA of the CDR3: TGTGCCAGCAGTTACTTAGGCGACTCTGGAAACACCATATATTTT. Translated: CASSYLGDSGNTIYF.

The chain has TRBV15 and TRBJ1-4; D gene ambiguous. Trimming removed 1 base at V and 6 bases at J, with 12 bases between. The V gene's germline CDR1 is LNHNV and CDR2 YYDKDF (reference sequence). The CDR3 consists of 15 residues. CDR3 nucleotides: TGTGCCACCAGCAGAGCCGGGCCGCAGGATGAAAAACTGTTTTTT. Translating gives CATSRAGPQDEKLFF.

V gene TRBV4-1 combines with J gene TRBJ2-7; perhaps TRBD1 as D (6 bases). Trimming took 0 bases from V and 2 from J, leaving 11 bases between them. Germline assignment: CDR1 MGHRA and CDR2 YSYEKL. CDR3 length: 15 amino acids. The CDR3 loop reads CASSQEDSPPYEQYF. CDR3 in DNA: TGCGCCAGCAGCCAAGAGGACAGCCCGCCCTACGAGCAGTACTTC.

The chain carries TRBV4-1 and TRBJ2-3; TRBD1 aligns across 8 bases. Looked up from germline, CDR1 is MGHRA and CDR2 is YSYEKL. The J segment lost 0 bases and the V segment lost 2 bases, leaving 4 bases of the junction unmatched. The CDR3 runs to 16 residues. The CDR3 DNA follows: TGCGCCAGCAGCCAACCCAGGACAGGGAGCACAGATACGCAGTATTTT. As protein: CASSQPRTGSTDTQYF.

The chain links TRBV19 to TRBJ2-5, with D perhaps TRBD2 (6 bases). The V and J ends lost 3 bases and 0 bases respectively, with 8 bases between them. Germline values: CDR1 LNHDA, CDR2 SQIVND (reference sequence). The CDR3 loop spans 14 amino acids. CDR3: CASSIRDYQETQYF. The CDR3 nucleotides are TGTGCCAGTAGTATCCGGGACTACCAAGAGACCCAGTACTTC.

The chain couples TRBV4-1 to TRBJ1-1; weak D call: TRBD1 (5 bases). This CDR3 has 15 residues. With 1 base removed from V and 4 bases from J, the gap between germline ends came to 13 bases. Germline CDR1 is MGHRA and CDR2 is YSYEKL. The CDR3 protein is CASSQVGGLGTEAFF. The DNA for the CDR3 is TGCGCCAGCAGCCAAGTCGGGGGTTTGGGCACTGAAGCTTTCTTT.

V usage is TRBV12-5 and J usage is TRBJ1-4, with 7 bases fitting TRBD1. The germline V gene encodes CDR1 LGHNT and CDR2 FRNRAP. Unmatched junction bases numbered 7, after V lost 1 base and J lost 5 bases. The CDR3 spans 16 residues. The CDR3 region is CASGLERQGLNEKLFF. CDR3 nucleotide sequence: TGTGCTAGTGGTTTGGAACGACAGGGCTTGAATGAAAAACTGTTTTTT. The full variable domain, in which reference TRBV12-5 and TRBJ1-4 provide the parts outside the CDR3, is DARVTQTPRHKVTEMGQEVTMRCQPILGHNTVFWYRQTMMQGLELLAYFRNRAPLDDSGMPKDRFSAEMPDATLATLKIQPSEPRDSAVYFCASGLERQGLNEKLFFGSGTQLSVL.

The rearrangement uses TRBV27 and TRBJ1-5, with no clear D. V dropped 5 bases and J dropped 9 bases, with 11 bases sitting between them. Germline V CDR1 and CDR2: MNHEY, SMNVEV (reference sequence). The CDR3 totals 12 residues. DNA for the CDR3: TGTGCCAGCAGTCTGGTAGAAGGGCCCCAGCATTTT. It translates to CASSLVEGPQHF.

The genes are TRBV19 and TRBJ1-5; 8 bases match TRBD1. The V segment lost 3 bases and the J segment 2 bases; nucleotides outside the gene matches: 0. Germline lookup yields CDR1 LNHDA and CDR2 SQIVND (reference sequence). CDR3 length: 14 residues. The DNA of the CDR3 is TGTGCCAGTAGTATGACAGGGGGCAATCAGCCCCAGCATTTT. It codes for CASSMTGGNQPQHF.

The rearrangement uses TRBV6-1 and TRBJ1-1; D is uncertain. The CDR3 is 13 residues long. With 2 bases removed from V and 5 bases from J, the gap between germline ends came to 9 bases. CDR1 and CDR2 from the germline V gene are MNHNS and SASEGT. The DNA of the CDR3 is TGTGCCAGCAGTGAACCCCTTGGGACTGAAGCTTTCTTT. This sequence encodes CASSEPLGTEAFF.

This chain joins TRBV6-5 and TRBJ1-2, with D uncertain. V was shortened by 2 bases and J by 0 bases, with 4 bases between the two germline ends. CDR3 length: 13 amino acids. Germline loops: CDR1 MNHEY, CDR2 SVGAGI. CDR3 loop: CASSYETNYGYTF. CDR3 DNA: TGTGCCAGCAGTTACGAAACTAACTATGGCTACACCTTC.

The genes are TRBV2 and TRBJ2-1; 10 bases agree with TRBD2. Germline V gene data show CDR1 as SNHLY and CDR2 as FYNNEI. Trimming took 3 bases from V and 10 from J; bases not matched to a gene: 9. CDR3 size: 15 residues. CDR3 nucleotide sequence: TGTGCCAGCAGTGATTTTAGCGGGGGGCCGTCGGAGCAGTTCTTC. Amino acids: CASSDFSGGPSEQFF. Complete variable domain (other parts from reference TRBV2 and TRBJ2-1): EPEVTQTPSHQVTQMGQEVILRCVPISNHLYFYWYRQILGQKVEFLVSFYNNEISEKSEIFDDQFSVERPDGSNFTLKIRSTKLEDSAMYFCASSDFSGGPSEQFFGPGTRLTVL.

The chain is built from TRBV29-1 and TRBJ1-1, with a tentative D call TRBD1 (5 bases). Trimming pared 7 bases from V and 0 bases from J, leaving 9 bases between. Germline V lookup: CDR1 SQVTM, CDR2 ANQGSEA. The CDR3 has 12 residues. The CDR3 region has the DNA TGCAGCGGGACATTCATGAACACTGAAGCTTTCTTT. It yields the protein CSGTFMNTEAFF.

V and J are TRBV4-1 and TRBJ1-1; D may be TRBD1 (5 bases). V was cut by 7 bases and J by 4 bases, with 16 bases left in between. There are 14 residues in the CDR3. Germline V gene lookup returns CDR1 MGHRA and CDR2 YSYEKL. Here the CDR3 reads CASTQVGVSTEAFF. The CDR3 DNA reads as TGCGCCAGCACCCAGGTGGGGGTGAGCACTGAAGCTTTCTTT.

J is TRBJ2-1 and V is TRBV19; D is perhaps TRBD2 (7 bases). The CDR3 is 16 residues long. From germline, CDR1 is LNHDA and CDR2 SQIVND (reference sequence). Trimming removed 4 bases from V and 3 bases from J, with 16 bases in between. CDR3: CASSTQRGAYYNEQFF. CDR3 nucleotide sequence: TGTGCCAGTAGTACCCAACGGGGGGCCTACTACAATGAGCAGTTCTTC.

This clone was detected only once. The chain joins TRBV19 to TRBJ2-7, with D maybe TRBD1 (6 bases). V shed 7 bases and J shed 6 bases, with 16 bases lying between them. Per germline, CDR1 LNHDA and CDR2 SQIVND (reference sequence). This CDR3 contains 13 residues. CDR3 sequence reads: CASTSRGSAEQYF. In DNA, the CDR3 is TGTGCCAGTACGAGCAGGGGATCGGCCGAGCAGTACTTC.